The clone carrying this T cell receptor (beta chain) was picked up a small number of times. This specimen belongs to a study of control samples from healthy donors and cancer patients. Germline assignment: CDR1 MNHEY and CDR2 SMNVEV (reference sequence). V was trimmed by 1 base and J by 4 bases, leaving 13 bases between them. The CDR3 loop spans 16 amino acids. This table comes from immunoSEQ multiplex PCR, and its TCRdb copy is limited to in-frame clones, with some not included. Here the sample spans roughly 32,000 clones, more than 85% being singletons. The clonotype comes from a woman between 40 and 50 years old with lung cancer. The chain uses TRBV27 and TRBJ2-2; D is uncertain. The material sequenced was PBMCs. Written as DNA, the CDR3 is TGTGCCAGCAGTTTATACCCGCCCTCGGGCACCGGGGAGCTGTTTTTT. Translating gives CASSLYPPSGTGELFF.